These T cell receptor beta chains were read from a single sample in a study of T cell changes during pregnancy in multiple sclerosis. Assay used: immunoSEQ multiplex PCR; TCRdb lists only in-frame clones, some missing. In the table there are approximately 89,000 clones, about 95% of which are singletons. Sequencing was performed on peripheral blood, taken in the third trimester of pregnancy. The receptors derive from a female donor with multiple sclerosis, enrolled in a pregnancy study. Each CDR3 is given with its conserved first and last residue. D genes are given only for firm matches. Some rows have no size entry. The others give once, few or many, or a class for an expanded clone.

clone size	J gene	V gene	D gene	CDR3 DNA	CDR3 protein
-	TRBJ2-7	TRBV11-2	TRBD2	TGTGCCAGCACCGAACTAGCGGGGGGCCCTTACGAGCAGTACTTC	CASTELAGGPYEQYF
-	TRBJ2-7	TRBV4-1	TRBD1	TGCGCCAGCAGCCAAGTACTGACAGGGGGCCCCCTCTACGAGCAGTACTTC	CASSQVLTGGPLYEQYF
-	TRBJ1-5	TRBV4-1	TRBD1	TGCGCCAGCAGCCAATCTCTCCGGACAGGTAGCAATCAGCCCCAGCATTTT	CASSQSLRTGSNQPQHF
-	TRBJ1-5	TRBV6-6	-	TGTGCCAGCAGTTACTCCGGACAAAATCAGCCCCAGCATTTT	CASSYSGQNQPQHF
-	TRBJ2-7	TRBV27	TRBD1	TGTGCCAGCAGTCTCAGGGGGTTGAGCTCCTACGAGCAGTACTTC	CASSLRGLSSYEQYF
once	TRBJ2-1	TRBV7-6	TRBD1	TGTGCCAGCAGCCCTACGACAGGGACAAATGAGCAGTTCTTC	CASSPTTGTNEQFF
-	TRBJ2-7	TRBV9	-	TGTGCCAGCAGCGCCGACAGTTCCTACGAGCAGTACTTC	CASSADSSYEQYF
once	TRBJ2-1	TRBV2	TRBD2	TGTGCCGGAGCCGGGGGGGTGGGGGGTGAGCAGTTCTTC	CAGAGGVGGEQFF
-	TRBJ2-1	TRBV13	-	TGTGCCAGCAGCTTAGAAAGACACCCGAATGAGCAGTTCTTC	CASSLERHPNEQFF
-	TRBJ1-1	TRBV4-1	-	TGCGCCAGCAGCCAAGATGAGGGGGGGGTCCCTGAAGCTTTCTTT	CASSQDEGGVPEAFF
-	TRBJ1-3	TRBV19	-	TGTGCCAGTAGTATAGCCCGGACAAGTGGAAACACCATATATTTT	CASSIARTSGNTIYF
-	TRBJ2-2	TRBV11-3	TRBD1	TGTGCCAGCAGCCGACGGACAGGGGGCACCGGGGAGCTGTTTTTT	CASSRRTGGTGELFF
-	TRBJ1-1	TRBV5-4	-	TGTGCCAGTAGCTTTTTAAAGAGGGAGAGGAACACTGAAGCTTTCTTT	CASSFLKRERNTEAFF
once	TRBJ1-2	TRBV27	-	TGTGCCAGCAGACCCCCCCGGAGCTATGGCTACACCTTC	CASRPPRSYGYTF
-	TRBJ1-2	TRBV6-5	-	TGTGCCAGCAGTTACAGCAACTATGGCTACACCTTC	CASSYSNYGYTF
-	TRBJ2-3	TRBV7-6	TRBD2	TGTGCCAGCAGCTTAGACACTAGCGGAACAGATACGCAGTATTTT	CASSLDTSGTDTQYF
-	TRBJ1-1	TRBV6-1	-	TGTGCCAGCATCATGGGACATTCGGCTTTGGCTGAAGCTTTCTTT	CASIMGHSALAEAFF
-	TRBJ1-5	TRBV12-5	TRBD1	TGTGCTAGTGGTTTCGGACAGGGCGCGAATCAGCCCCAGCATTTT	CASGFGQGANQPQHF
-	TRBJ2-1	TRBV5-4	TRBD2	TGTGCCAGCAGCCCAGGGACTAGCGGGGGGAACTACAATGAGCAGTTCTTC	CASSPGTSGGNYNEQFF
-	TRBJ2-7	TRBV29-1	TRBD1	TGCAGCGTTACGACAGGGCGATCCTACGAGCAGTACTTC	CSVTTGRSYEQYF
-	TRBJ2-7	TRBV6-6	-	TGTGCCAGCAGTTACTCGACCGGAGTCTCCTACGAGCAGTACTTC	CASSYSTGVSYEQYF
-	TRBJ1-3	TRBV19	-	TGTGCCAGTAGCACAATTCTCGGACACGGCTCTGGAAACACCATATATTTT	CASSTILGHGSGNTIYF
-	TRBJ2-2	TRBV27	TRBD1	TGTGCCAGCAGTGTAACACAGGGGACCGGGGAGCTGTTTTTT	CASSVTQGTGELFF
-	TRBJ1-1	TRBV27	TRBD1	TGTGCCAGCAGTTTGGGGACAGGGTCCAGCGGAGCTTTCTTT	CASSLGTGSSGAFF
few	TRBJ2-3	TRBV6-4	TRBD2	TGTGCCAGCAGTGACTCGAAAGGGAGGGGCACAGATACGCAGTATTTT	CASSDSKGRGTDTQYF
-	TRBJ1-1	TRBV7-9	TRBD1	TGTGCCAGCAGCCCCATTTACAGGGGCCGGAACACTGAAGCTTTCTTT	CASSPIYRGRNTEAFF
-	TRBJ1-2	TRBV5-4	-	TGTGCCAGCAGCTTACAGGGCCCCGGCTATGGCTACACCTTC	CASSLQGPGYGYTF
-	TRBJ2-7	TRBV6-5	TRBD2	TGTGCCAGCAGACTCACTAGCGGGGGTTCCTACGAGCAGTACTTC	CASRLTSGGSYEQYF
once	TRBJ2-5	TRBV15	TRBD2	TGTGCCACCAGCACTCGGACTAGCGGGGGAAAAGAGACCCAGTACTTC	CATSTRTSGGKETQYF
-	TRBJ2-3	TRBV9	TRBD2	TGTGCCAGCAGCCCTAGCGGGGGCACAGATACGCAGTATTTT	CASSPSGGTDTQYF
-	TRBJ2-3	TRBV18	TRBD1	TGTGCCAGCTCGCTTGAGACAGGGGATTGGGGAGATACGCAGTATTTT	CASSLETGDWGDTQYF
-	TRBJ2-7	TRBV25-1	TRBD1	TGTGCCAGCAGTGAATATTCAGGGGGTCTCAACTCCTACGAGCAGTACTTC	CASSEYSGGLNSYEQYF
-	TRBJ1-5	TRBV15	TRBD1	TGTGCCACCAGCAGAGTAATCGGGACAGGGATCAATCAGCCCCAGCATTTT	CATSRVIGTGINQPQHF
once	TRBJ1-3	TRBV4-2	-	TGTGCCAGCAGCCCCCAGGTAGATCAAGTCCCAAGAAACACCATATATTTT	CASSPQVDQVPRNTIYF
-	TRBJ1-5	TRBV15	-	TGTGCCACCAGCGAAGGGGTTACGGTTCAGCCCCAGCATTTT	CATSEGVTVQPQHF
-	TRBJ1-2	TRBV5-6	-	TGTGCCAGCAGCTTGGGGCGGGATCGGGGCTACACCTTC	CASSLGRDRGYTF
-	TRBJ1-1	TRBV4-1	-	TGCGCCAGCAGCCAAGCTCTCTTAGACTGGAACACTGAAGCTTTCTTT	CASSQALLDWNTEAFF
-	TRBJ2-7	TRBV27	TRBD2	TGTGCCAGCAGTGGAGCGGGGGGGCACCACGAGCAGTACTTC	CASSGAGGHHEQYF
-	TRBJ2-1	TRBV30	-	TGTGCCTGGAGTGACAGGTGGGGTGAGCAGTTCTTC	CAWSDRWGEQFF
-	TRBJ2-7	TRBV2	-	TGTGCCAGCAGAAGAAACAGGGCAAATCCCAAGCAGTACTTC	CASRRNRANPKQYF
-	TRBJ2-2	TRBV6-6	TRBD1	TGTGCCAGCAGTCGCGGGACAGGGGGGAACACCGGGGAGCTGTTTTTT	CASSRGTGGNTGELFF
-	TRBJ2-1	TRBV4-1	TRBD1	TGCGCCAGCAGCCAAGATCCGGGACAGGGGAACAATGAGCAGTTCTTC	CASSQDPGQGNNEQFF
-	TRBJ1-2	TRBV7-9	TRBD1	TGTGCCAGCCAAGCTTATGTGGACAGGCCCGCTAACTATGGCTACACCTTC	CASQAYVDRPANYGYTF
-	TRBJ2-7	TRBV9	-	TGTGCCAGCAGCGTATACCCGGGGACCTACGAGCAGTACTTC	CASSVYPGTYEQYF
-	TRBJ2-7	TRBV11-2	-	TGTGCCAGCAGCTTAGAAGGGGTCGCCTACGAGCAGTACTTC	CASSLEGVAYEQYF
-	TRBJ1-1	TRBV6-1	-	TGTGCCAGCAGTGCCTACAGGAACACTGAAGCTTTCTTT	CASSAYRNTEAFF
-	TRBJ2-5	TRBV9	TRBD2	TGTGCCAGCAGCTTTAGCGGCGGGGGGGCAGGAGAGACCCAGTACTTC	CASSFSGGGAGETQYF
-	TRBJ1-1	TRBV20-1	-	TGCAGTCCACAGCTGAACACTGAAGCTTTCTTT	CSPQLNTEAFF
-	TRBJ1-6	TRBV18	TRBD1	TGTGCCAGCTCTCAGGGGGGATATAATTCACCCCTCCACTTT	CASSQGGYNSPLHF
-	TRBJ2-5	TRBV7-6	TRBD2	TGTGCCAGCAGCCCTGGGGGTGGTAGCGGGCAAGAGACCCAGTACTTC	CASSPGGGSGQETQYF
-	TRBJ2-5	TRBV6-5	TRBD1	TGTGCCAGCAGTCCAACAGGGGGCTTAAAGACCCAGTACTTC	CASSPTGGLKTQYF
-	TRBJ2-1	TRBV11-3	TRBD1	TGTGCCAGCAGCCCGATACCCGGGACAGGATCCAATGAGCAGTTCTTC	CASSPIPGTGSNEQFF
once	TRBJ1-5	TRBV21-1	-	TGTGCCAGCATCTATGGACAGGGGGCAAATCAGCCCCAGCATTTT	CASIYGQGANQPQHF
-	TRBJ2-2	TRBV9	-	TGTGCCAGCAGCGTCGGGGACACCGGGGAGCTGTTTTTT	CASSVGDTGELFF
-	TRBJ2-7	TRBV11-1	TRBD2	TGTGCCAGCAGCCACCGAGCGGGGGGCATCTACGAGCAGTACTTC	CASSHRAGGIYEQYF
-	TRBJ1-1	TRBV7-2	-	TGTGCCAGCAGCACCGCCGGTTATATGAACACTGAAGCTTTCTTT	CASSTAGYMNTEAFF
-	TRBJ2-7	TRBV5-4	TRBD1	TGTGCCAGCAGCACCCTGGACAGGGATCCCTACGAGCAGTACTTC	CASSTLDRDPYEQYF